The source of this T cell receptor beta chain is a study of T cells in localized non-small cell lung cancer. The CDR3 runs 14 residues. Germline loops: CDR1 MGHRA, CDR2 YSYEKL. Trimming cost V 2 bases and J 3 bases, with 10 bases left between them. The data were produced by immunoSEQ multiplex PCR, yet TCRdb's version contains in-frame clones alone and is incomplete. Among approximately 50,000 clones, about 88% were seen once, and the ten largest hold roughly 2.5%. This clone has just one count. This specimen consisted of PBMCs, obtained before any cancer treatment. This rearrangement joins TRBV4-1 to TRBJ1-1; D is possibly TRBD1 (5 bases). The TCR sequence derives from a man aged 40-75 years with stage II lung adenocarcinoma. The CDR3 nucleotides are TGCGCCAGCAGCCAACCCGACAGATACACTGAAGCTTTCTTT. Protein sequence: CASSQPDRYTEAFF.